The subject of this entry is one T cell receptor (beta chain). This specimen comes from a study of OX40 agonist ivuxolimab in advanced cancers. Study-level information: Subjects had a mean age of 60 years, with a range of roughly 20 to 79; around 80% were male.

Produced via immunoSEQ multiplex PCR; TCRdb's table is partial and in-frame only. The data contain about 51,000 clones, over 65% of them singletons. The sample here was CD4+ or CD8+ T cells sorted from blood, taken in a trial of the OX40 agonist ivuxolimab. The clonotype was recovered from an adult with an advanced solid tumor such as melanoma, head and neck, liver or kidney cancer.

The CDR3 DNA reads as TGTGCCAGCAGTGAGGTGACAGGGGGCGTTCAGCCCCAGCATTTT. Translated, it gives CASSEVTGGVQPQHF. The chain joins TRBV2 to TRBJ1-5, with TRBD1 matching 10 bases. Looked up from germline, CDR1 is SNHLY and CDR2 is FYNNEI. The CDR3 consists of 15 residues. V was pared by 3 bases and J by 6 bases, with 5 bases of the junction left unmatched.